This TCR beta chain was sequenced for a study of blood T cell repertoires in COVID-19. As for the study in general: PBMCs, B-cell-depleted T cells, or T cells were the source of the cDNA or gDNA that made up the material.

V dropped 7 bases and J dropped 4 bases, with 13 bases sitting between them. CDR3 length: 13 amino acids. Germline values: CDR1 SNHLY, CDR2 FYNNEI. Per the authors' pipeline: The assay estimated nucleated cells by amplifying reference gene primers. The table came from immunoSEQ multiplex PCR; TCRdb's copy has only in-frame clones and leaves some out. From that table come the V and J calls and clone size; the DNA was used to work out D and trimming. Among over 350,000 clones listed, 88% were seen once. Specimen: PBMCs or T cells enriched from blood (not recorded which). This receptor was obtained from a young woman who had recovered from COVID-19. The chain couples TRBV2 to TRBJ1-1, with D maybe TRBD1 (5 bases). CDR3 residues: CASKEGRATEAFF. The CDR3 region has the DNA TGTGCCAGCAAGGAGGGGCGGGCCACTGAAGCTTTCTTT.